This T cell receptor beta chain was identified in a study of cytomegalovirus exposure and HLA in healthy donors. General study points: Links to common viral pathogens appeared, in a later analysis, for several of the most significant clusters.

Worth noting for this clone: Its antigen is still unknown.

The CDR3 runs to 13 residues. Per the germline V gene, CDR1 is SNHLY and CDR2 is FYNNEI. Trimming shortened V by 1 base and J by 5 bases, and 8 bases separated the two germline ends. Researchers ran the PCR with 60 Vbeta and 13 Jbeta primers. Authors' analysis steps: Among the unique TCR beta chains that a later analysis counted, some 73 million in all, about 11 million were shared. Measured with immunoSEQ multiplex PCR; TCRdb has only the in-frame clones, and not every one. From that table come the V and J calls and clone size; the DNA was used to work out D and trimming. The profile shows about 79,000 clones, 74% of them singletons.

The chain joins TRBV2 to TRBJ2-5; tentative D call: TRBD1 (6 bases). The receptor's source is a man aged 35-49 years in good health and CMV-seropositive. Sequencing used PBMCs. In DNA, the CDR3 is TGTGCCAGCAGTGAAGTTAGGGGGGAGACCCAGTACTTC. Protein sequence: CASSEVRGETQYF.